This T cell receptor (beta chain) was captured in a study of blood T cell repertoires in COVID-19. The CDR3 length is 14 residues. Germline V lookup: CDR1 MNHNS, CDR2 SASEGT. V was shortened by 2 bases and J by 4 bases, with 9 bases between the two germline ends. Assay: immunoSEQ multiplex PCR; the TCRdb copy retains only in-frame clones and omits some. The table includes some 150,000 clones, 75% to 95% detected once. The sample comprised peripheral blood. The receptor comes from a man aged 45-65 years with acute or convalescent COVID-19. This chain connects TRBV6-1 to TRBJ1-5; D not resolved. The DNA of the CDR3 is TGTGCCAGCAGTGAAAACGGGGAAAATCAGCCCCAGCATTTT. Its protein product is CASSENGENQPQHF.